Each of the 8 T cell receptor beta chains below was sequenced from the same sample in a study of shared clonotypes between healthy human individuals. Positive CCR7 selection of CD45RO-negative cells yielded the naive CD8 cells, and terminally differentiated effector memory CD45RA+ cells were excluded. Only in-frame clones appear in the TCRdb table, and some are missing; sequencing was by immunoSEQ multiplex PCR. Of about 2.1 million clones in the sample, about 93% were seen once. The sequencing sample was made of naive CD8+ T cells from PBMCs. All receptors come from a man between 18 and 35 years old in good health. Some clones in this sample may be carry-over from other donors' samples.

This clone showed up just a few times. The genes are TRBV19 and TRBJ1-1; TRBD1 matches 8 bases. The CDR3 sequence is 14 residues long. Trimming cost V 6 bases and J 1 base; bases outside gene matches: 4. Per germline, CDR1 LNHDA and CDR2 SQIVND (reference sequence). CDR3 bases: TGTGCCAGTAGGCACAGGGGGGGGAACACTGAAGCTTTCTTT. This translates into CASRHRGGNTEAFF.

The chain joins TRBV29-1 to TRBJ1-2; TRBD1 is a possible D gene (6 bases). The CDR3 extends over 16 amino acids. V lost 7 bases and J lost 7, with 28 bases in between. Germline-derived CDR1 and CDR2 are SQVTM and ANQGSEA. CDR3 in DNA: TGCAGCGGTCGGGGGGCAGGGGACCATTCTACAGGTGGCTACACCTTC. The encoded protein is CSGRGAGDHSTGGYTF.

This chain uses TRBV27 with TRBJ1-1; TRBD1 might be the D (5 bases). The CDR3 spans 13 residues. The germline gives CDR1 MNHEY, CDR2 SMNVEV (reference sequence). V lost 10 bases, J lost 4 bases, and 16 bases lay in between. The CDR3 coding sequence is TGTGCCACGCGAGAGCGGGGGGGCACTGAAGCTTTCTTT. As protein: CATRERGGTEAFF.

The chain recombines TRBV29-1 with TRBJ2-2; D gene ambiguous. V shed 6 bases and J shed 3 bases, with 8 bases lying between them. Germline values: CDR1 SQVTM, CDR2 ANQGSEA. The CDR3 spans 12 residues. In DNA, the CDR3 is TGCAGCGTATGGTCGGACACCGGGGAGCTGTTTTTT. Translated: CSVWSDTGELFF.

The chain uses TRBV7-2 and TRBJ2-5, with TRBD2 matching over 12 bases. J lost 5 bases, V lost 4 bases, and 5 bases had no gene match. Germline V gene sequence: CDR1 SGHTA, CDR2 FQGNSA. This CDR3 contains 15 residues. In DNA form, the CDR3 reads TGTGCCAGCAGCTATCGGCTAGCGGGAGGGGAGACCCAGTACTTC. Residues: CASSYRLAGGETQYF.

This clone appeared once. V gene TRBV25-1 combines with J gene TRBJ2-7, with 7 positions matching TRBD2. This CDR3 is 14 amino acids long. The junction had 11 bases not matched to a gene; V was cut back by 8 bases and J by 4 bases. Germline CDR1 and CDR2: MGHDK and SYGVNS. The CDR3 sequence is CASSMGGSKYEQYF. The CDR3 DNA reads as TGTGCCAGCTCCATGGGAGGGAGCAAATACGAGCAGTACTTC.

The gene calls are TRBV2 and TRBJ2-1; no firm D call. The CDR3 has 11 amino acids. With 8 bases removed from V and 10 bases from J, the gap between germline ends came to 12 bases. Germline CDR1 SNHLY, CDR2 FYNNEI. The CDR3 nucleotides are TGTGCCAGCGGCTCCACGAGGGAGCAGTTCTTC. This sequence encodes CASGSTREQFF.

As for this clone: In the same sample, other DNA sequences code for this CDR3. This chain connects TRBV7-9 to TRBJ1-3; D is undetermined. Per germline, CDR1 SEHNR and CDR2 FQNEAQ (reference sequence). This CDR3 has 14 amino acids. The V gene lost 0 bases and the J gene lost 0 bases, with 3 bases spanning the gap. CDR3 sequence reads: CASSLAPSGNTIYF. The CDR3 DNA reads TGTGCCAGCAGCTTAGCCCCCTCTGGAAACACCATATATTTT.